This T cell receptor (beta chain) was obtained from a study of T-cell reconstitution after alpha-beta-depleted transplantation in children. CDR3 length: 14 residues. Looked up from germline, CDR1 is DFQATT and CDR2 is SNEGSKA (reference sequence). After removal of 6 bases from V and 7 bases from J, the junction contained 12 bases not matched to a gene. Construction of the TCRbeta library involved unique molecular identifiers. TCRdb reanalysed the PCR reads using MiXCR and keeps one entry per CDR3 protein. The sample yields some 600,000 distinct CDR3 sequences, approximately 17% seen once. This clonotype was counted at least ten times.

The J gene is TRBJ1-3, the V gene TRBV20-1; 7 positions agree with TRBD1. The TCR originated in a human donor who donated a stem cell graft to a child with acute myeloid leukemia. Sample: PBMCs from the stem cell graft donor, taken from the stem cell graft. DNA of the CDR3: TGCAGTGCCCCTGGACAGGTTTGGTCGAACACCATATATTTT. Residues: CSAPGQVWSNTIYF.